This T cell receptor (beta chain) was sequenced during a study of T-cell reconstitution after alpha-beta-depleted transplantation in children. The study's findings and limits: T-cell numbers and diversity one year post-transplant derived largely from freshly generated T cells.

A TCRbeta library incorporating unique molecular identifiers was prepared. TCRdb re-called the PCR reads through MiXCR, storing one row per CDR3 protein. The table has roughly 280,000 distinct CDR3 sequences, about 9.9% seen once. The table lists this clonotype with many counts. The target antigen is unknown. This CDR3 has 15 residues. CDR1 is SGHKS and CDR2 is YYEKEE in the germline V gene (reference sequence). Trimming at V came to 4 bases and at J to 4 bases, leaving 8 bases not matched to a gene. Sequenced material: peripheral blood, taken 180 days after TCRalphabeta/CD19-depleted stem cell transplant. The source is a male patient aged 2-9 years who had a stem cell transplant for chronic granulomatous disease, so the T cells may come from the graft donor. The genes are TRBV5-5 and TRBJ2-5; 9 nucleotides match TRBD1. The CDR3 is CASSVGDRVRETQYF. As DNA, the CDR3 is TGTGCCAGCAGCGTAGGGGACAGGGTAAGAGAGACCCAGTACTTC. Variable domain in full (rest from reference TRBV5-5 and TRBJ2-5): DAGVTQSPTHLIKTRGQQVTLRCSPISGHKSVSWYQQVLGQGPQFIFQYYEKEERGRGNFPDRFSARQFPNYSSELNVNALLLGDSALYLCASSVGDRVRETQYFGPGTRLLVL.